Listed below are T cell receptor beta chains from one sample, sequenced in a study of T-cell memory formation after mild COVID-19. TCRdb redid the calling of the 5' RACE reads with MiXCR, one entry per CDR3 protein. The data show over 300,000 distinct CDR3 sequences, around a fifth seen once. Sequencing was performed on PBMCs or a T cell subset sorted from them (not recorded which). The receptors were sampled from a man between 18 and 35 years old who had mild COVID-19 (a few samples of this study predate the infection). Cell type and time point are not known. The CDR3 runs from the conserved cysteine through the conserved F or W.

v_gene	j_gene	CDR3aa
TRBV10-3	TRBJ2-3	CATTSGDFTDTQYF
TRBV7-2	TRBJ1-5	CASSLSGTGAGQPQHF
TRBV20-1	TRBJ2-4	CSARNPRGGYGNIQYF
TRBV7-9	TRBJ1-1	CASRPGGGDMNTEAFF
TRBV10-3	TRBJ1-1	CAISEETGAEAFF
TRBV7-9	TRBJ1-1	CASSLVPIPSTGLNTEAFF
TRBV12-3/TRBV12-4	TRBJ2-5	CASSVSGTGERETQYF
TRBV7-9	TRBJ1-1	CASGMAGMNTEAFF
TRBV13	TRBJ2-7	CASSSRGGQGFGDEQYF
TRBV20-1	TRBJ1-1	CSAPRGAVTEAFF
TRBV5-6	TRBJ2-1	CASSFLSSGGTSSYNEQFF
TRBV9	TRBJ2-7	CASSVGPTYEQYF
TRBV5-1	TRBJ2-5	CASSLDAETQYF
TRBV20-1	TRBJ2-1	CSATNYQTRNNEQFF
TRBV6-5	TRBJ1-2	CASSYLGSYGYTF
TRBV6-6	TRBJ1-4	CASSYSREGGRTNEKLFF
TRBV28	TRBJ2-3	CASSLADSTDTQYF
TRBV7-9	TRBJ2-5	CASSLSDRPQETQYF
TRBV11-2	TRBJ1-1	CASSLSDRGIEAFF
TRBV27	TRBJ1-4	CASSLHTGSTNEKLFF
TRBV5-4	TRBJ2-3	CASSPPDSPPSTDTQYF
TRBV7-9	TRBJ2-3	CATEAKGYTQYF
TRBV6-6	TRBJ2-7	CASNRAGTGTGKTYEQYF
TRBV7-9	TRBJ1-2	CASSPRDIHYGYTF
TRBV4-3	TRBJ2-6	CASSLHDRAPGANVLTF
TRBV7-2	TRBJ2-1	CASSWTRNEQFF
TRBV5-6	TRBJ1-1	CASSLLGQNTEAFF